This paragraph covers one T cell receptor beta chain sequence. Its antigen is undetermined. This specimen belongs to a study of T-cell memory formation after mild COVID-19. Turning to the study itself: For the most part, TCR clusters were specific to one donor. Whole-study results and caveats: Second-wave clones reaching peak frequency on day 37 lacked confirmed SARS-CoV-2 specificity. Cross-reactive memory seemingly joined, as some responding clones were found in pre-infection memory. Clones that contracted clustered mainly in CM and EM if CD4+ and in EMRA if CD8+.

From the 5' RACE reads, TCRdb called clonotypes with MiXCR, one entry per CDR3 protein. The sample has roughly 320,000 distinct CDR3 sequences, 25% to 30% seen once. The V gene's germline CDR1 is GTSNPN and CDR2 SVGIG (reference sequence). V lost 6 bases, J lost 6 bases, and 12 bases stayed unmatched. CDR3 length: 15 amino acids. This chain uses TRBV30 with TRBJ2-1; 9 bases line up with TRBD2. The TCR sequence derives from an adult woman who had mild COVID-19 (a few samples of this study predate the infection). Cell type and time point are not known. The sample consisted of PBMCs or a T cell subset sorted from them (not recorded which). The CDR3 bases are TGTGCCTGCTCCGGTCTAGCGGGGCGTTCCAATGAGCAGTTCTTC. Its translation is CACSGLAGRSNEQFF. Drawing the rest from reference TRBV30 and TRBJ2-1, the complete variable domain is SQTIHQWPATLVQPVGSPLSLECTVEGTSNPNLYWYRQAAGRGLQLLFYSVGIGQISSEVPQNLSASRPQDRQFILSSKKLLLSDSGFYLCACSGLAGRSNEQFFGPGTRLTVL.